These 13 T cell receptor beta chains were sequenced from one sample in a study of Ad26.COV2.S vaccination and SARS-CoV-2 variants. TCRdb keeps only in-frame clones here, not all; method: immunoSEQ multiplex PCR. The sample lists 330,000 or so clones, almost 90% occurring once. Described treatment: 19 received Ad26.COV2.S at low or high dose, single or two shots; several received placebo; per-sample allocation not given. The study sampled participants on day 63 after the first vaccine or placebo injection. The sequencing here drew on peripheral blood, taken in a trial of Ad26.COV2.S vaccine versus placebo. The receptors here all came from a person between 18 and 59 years old who received the Ad26.COV2.S COVID-19 vaccine or a placebo.

The V call is TRBV14, the J call TRBJ1-2; the D gene is possibly TRBD1 (6 bases). From germline, CDR1 is SGHDN and CDR2 FVKESK. V was trimmed by 0 bases and J by 8 bases, leaving 10 bases between them. The length of the CDR3 is 13 residues. In DNA form, the CDR3 reads TGTGCCAGCAGCCAAGACGAGGGGGTCGGCTACACCTTC. Protein product: CASSQDEGVGYTF.

J is TRBJ1-6 and V is TRBV28; TRBD1 agrees at 8 bases. The CDR3 extends over 13 amino acids. Germline assignment: CDR1 MDHEN and CDR2 SYDVKM. The V and J ends lost 6 bases and 8 bases, in that order; junction bases with no gene match: 3. CDR3 loop: CASSETGDSPLHF. CDR3 DNA sequence: TGTGCCAGCAGCGAGACAGGGGATTCACCCCTCCACTTT.

The gene calls are TRBV19 and TRBJ1-1; D is possibly TRBD1 (5 bases). There are 16 residues in the CDR3. The germline CDR1 and CDR2 sequences are LNHDA and SQIVND (reference sequence). Trimming removed 3 bases at V and 8 bases at J, with 22 bases between. CDR3 loop: CASSIGTGMRPGEAFF. CDR3 sequence (DNA): TGTGCCAGTAGTATTGGCACCGGGATGAGGCCAGGGGAAGCTTTCTTT.

The CDR3 sequence: CASRPTQYQETQYF. The CDR3 coding sequence is TGCGCCAGCAGGCCTACACAGTACCAAGAGACCCAGTACTTC. The rearrangement links TRBV5-1 to TRBJ2-5; D not certain. The CDR3 is made up of 14 amino acids. Germline loops: CDR1 SGHRS, CDR2 YFSETQ. V was cut by 5 bases and J by 0 bases, with 11 bases left in between.

This chain links TRBV4-3 with TRBJ2-3; D remains ambiguous. V was cut by 1 base and J by 2 bases, with 10 bases left in between. Per germline, CDR1 LGHNA and CDR2 YSLEER. The CDR3 totals 15 residues. The CDR3 DNA sequence: TGCGCCAGCAGCCAAGGTTCCCCCCTCACAGATACGCAGTATTTT. Amino acid sequence: CASSQGSPLTDTQYF.

V and J are TRBV9 and TRBJ2-2; D is possibly TRBD2 (6 bases). V lost 7 bases, J lost 2 bases, and 9 bases lay in between. This CDR3 region has 13 residues. CDR1 is SGDLS and CDR2 is YYNGEE in the germline V gene. CDR3 sequence: CASGTENTGELFF. The CDR3 DNA reads TGTGCCAGCGGGACTGAAAACACCGGGGAGCTGTTTTTT.

The CDR3 sequence is CASSEGAGSSYNEQFF. The CDR3 region has the DNA TGCGCCAGCAGTGAAGGAGCGGGGTCCTCCTACAATGAGCAGTTCTTC. The chain is built from TRBV10-1 and TRBJ2-1; 7 bases are a match to TRBD2. The germline V gene encodes CDR1 WNHNN and CDR2 SYGVQD (reference sequence). Trimming removed 3 bases from V and 0 bases from J; junction bases left unmatched: 5. The CDR3 loop spans 16 amino acids.

The chain has TRBV6-2 or TRBV6-3 and TRBJ2-1; 11 bases agree with TRBD2. The V segment lost 2 bases and the J segment 9 bases; nucleotides outside the gene matches: 6. This CDR3 comprises 15 residues. Germline values: CDR1 MNHEY, CDR2 SVGEGT. Here the CDR3 reads CASSYQASGGSEQFF. The CDR3 bases are TGTGCCAGCAGTTACCAGGCTAGCGGGGGGTCTGAGCAGTTCTTC.

This chain links TRBV4-1 with TRBJ2-5, with D perhaps TRBD2 (5 bases). V dropped 1 base and J dropped 4 bases, with 13 bases sitting between them. The germline CDR1 and CDR2 sequences are MGHRA and YSYEKL. This CDR3 has 15 amino acids. The CDR3 DNA follows: TGCGCCAGCAGCCAAGGGTTCGGGGATTTAGAGACCCAGTACTTC. This encodes CASSQGFGDLETQYF.

The chain couples TRBV7-9 to TRBJ1-6; D is possibly TRBD1 (6 bases). The CDR3 runs to 17 residues. The V gene lost 5 bases and the J gene lost 0 bases, with 14 bases spanning the gap. Germline values: CDR1 SEHNR, CDR2 FQNEAQ (reference sequence). CDR3 residues: CASSAGAALSYNSPLHF. The CDR3 nucleotides are TGTGCCAGCAGCGCAGGGGCCGCTCTCTCCTATAATTCACCCCTCCACTTT.

This clone turned up a few times. The chain is built from TRBV21-1 and TRBJ1-2; TRBD1, as called in the table, went unchecked against the DNA. TRBV21-1 is a pseudogene locus. The CDR3 consists of 21 residues. CDR3 region: CASSTQKRDRGPLGGSYGYTF. The CDR3 nucleotides read TGTGCCAGCAGCACTCAAAAGAGGGACAGGGGGCCCCTCGGAGGTAGCTATGGCTACACCTTC.

The gene calls are TRBV10-3 and TRBJ1-1; D ambiguous. The germline gives CDR1 ENHRY, CDR2 SYGVKD. The CDR3 length is 13 residues. The ends were cut back, 3 bases at V and 8 bases at J, with 13 bases in the middle. The CDR3 reads CAISDTNSPEAFF. DNA for the CDR3: TGTGCCATCAGTGATACCAACAGCCCCGAAGCTTTCTTT.

This clone has more than one count but fewer than ten. The rearrangement uses TRBV24-1 and TRBJ2-2, with 7 positions matching TRBD2. CDR1 is KGHDR, CDR2 SFDVKD, per germline. The CDR3 loop spans 18 amino acids. V lost 6 bases to trimming and J lost 2 bases; unmatched junction nucleotides: 14. CDR3 bases: TGTGCCACCAGTAAAGGGACTACCGAGACACCTAACACCGGGGAGCTGTTTTTT. Its translation is CATSKGTTETPNTGELFF.